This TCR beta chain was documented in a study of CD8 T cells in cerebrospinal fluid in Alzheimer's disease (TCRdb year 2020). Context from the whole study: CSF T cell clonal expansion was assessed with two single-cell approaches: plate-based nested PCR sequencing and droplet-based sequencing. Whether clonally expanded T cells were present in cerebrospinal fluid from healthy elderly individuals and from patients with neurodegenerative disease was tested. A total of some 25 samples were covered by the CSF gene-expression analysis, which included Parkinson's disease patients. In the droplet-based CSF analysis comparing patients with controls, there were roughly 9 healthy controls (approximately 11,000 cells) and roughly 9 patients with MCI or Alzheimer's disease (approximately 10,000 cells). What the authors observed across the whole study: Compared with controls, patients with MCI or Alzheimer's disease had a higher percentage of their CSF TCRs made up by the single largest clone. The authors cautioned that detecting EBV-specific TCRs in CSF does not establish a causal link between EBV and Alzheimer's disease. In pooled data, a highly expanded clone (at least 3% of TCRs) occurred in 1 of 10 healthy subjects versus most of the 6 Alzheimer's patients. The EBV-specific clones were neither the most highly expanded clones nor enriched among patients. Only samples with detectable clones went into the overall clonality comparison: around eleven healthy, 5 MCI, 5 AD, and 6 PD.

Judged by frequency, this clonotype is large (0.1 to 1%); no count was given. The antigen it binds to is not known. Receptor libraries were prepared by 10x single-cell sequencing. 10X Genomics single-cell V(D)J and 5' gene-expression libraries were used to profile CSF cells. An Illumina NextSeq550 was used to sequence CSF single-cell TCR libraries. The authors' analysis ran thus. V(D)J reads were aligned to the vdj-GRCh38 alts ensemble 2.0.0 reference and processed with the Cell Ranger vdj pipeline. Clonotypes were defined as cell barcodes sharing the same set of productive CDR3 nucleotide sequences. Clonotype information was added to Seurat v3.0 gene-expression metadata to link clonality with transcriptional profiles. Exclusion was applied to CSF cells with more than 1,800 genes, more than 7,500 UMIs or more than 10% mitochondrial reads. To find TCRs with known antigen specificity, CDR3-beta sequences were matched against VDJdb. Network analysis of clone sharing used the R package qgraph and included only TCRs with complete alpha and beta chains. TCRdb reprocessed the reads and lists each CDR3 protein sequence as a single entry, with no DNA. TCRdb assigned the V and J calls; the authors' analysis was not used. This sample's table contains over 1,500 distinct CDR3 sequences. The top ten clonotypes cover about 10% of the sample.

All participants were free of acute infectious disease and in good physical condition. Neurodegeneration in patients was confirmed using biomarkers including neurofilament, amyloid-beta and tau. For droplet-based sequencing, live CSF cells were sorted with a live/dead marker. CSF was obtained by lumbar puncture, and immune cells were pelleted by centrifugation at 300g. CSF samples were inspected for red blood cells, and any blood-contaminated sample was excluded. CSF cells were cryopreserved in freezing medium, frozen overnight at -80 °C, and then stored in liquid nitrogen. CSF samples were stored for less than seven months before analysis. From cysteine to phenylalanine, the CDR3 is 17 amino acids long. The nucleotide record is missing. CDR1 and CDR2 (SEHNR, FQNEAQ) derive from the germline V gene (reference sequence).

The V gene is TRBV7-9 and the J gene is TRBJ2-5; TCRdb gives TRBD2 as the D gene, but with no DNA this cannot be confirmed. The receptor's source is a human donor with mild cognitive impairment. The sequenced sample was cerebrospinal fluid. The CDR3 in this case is CASSSTSLAETQETQYF.